This is a list of T cell receptor beta chains from one sample in a study of cytomegalovirus exposure and HLA in healthy donors. The protocol was immunoSEQ multiplex PCR, while the TCRdb copy is restricted to in-frame clones and leaves out a portion. The repertoire holds about 160,000 clones, with roughly 80% as singletons. The sequencing sample was made of PBMCs. These receptors were taken from a man between 18 and 29 years old in good health and CMV-seronegative. Both conserved end residues are part of each CDR3. A D gene is named only where the DNA matches it firmly. The size of a clone is reported for some rows only, either as once, few or many, or as a class for expanded clones.

CDR3: CASSLASSGGRETQYF
DNA: TGCGCCAGCAGCTTGGCGTCTAGCGGGGGCAGAGAGACCCAGTACTTC
J: TRBJ2-5
D: TRBD2
size: NA
V: TRBV5-1

CDR3: CASSPGTSNTQYF
DNA: TGCGCCAGCAGCCCCGGGACTAGCAATACGCAGTATTTT
J: TRBJ2-3
D: TRBD2
size: NA
V: TRBV5-1

CDR3: CASSGRGSYEQYF
DNA: TGTGCCAGCAGTGGCAGGGGGTCCTACGAGCAGTACTTC
J: TRBJ2-7
D: TRBD1
size: few
V: TRBV28

CDR3: CAGGGHSNQPQHF
DNA: TGTGCCGGGGGAGGGCATAGCAATCAGCCCCAGCATTTT
J: TRBJ1-5
D: NA
size: NA
V: TRBV28

CDR3: CASSLAPTSYEQYF
DNA: TGTGCCAGCAGCTTAGCCCCTACCTCCTACGAGCAGTACTTC
J: TRBJ2-7
D: NA
size: NA
V: TRBV7-8

CDR3: CASSPPVTDTEAFF
DNA: TGTGCCAGCAGCCCCCCCGTGACAGACACTGAAGCTTTCTTT
J: TRBJ1-1
D: NA
size: NA
V: TRBV7-9

CDR3: CAISERDRGKNEQYF
DNA: TGTGCCATCAGTGAGCGGGACAGGGGGAAGAACGAGCAGTACTTC
J: TRBJ2-7
D: TRBD1
size: NA
V: TRBV10-3

CDR3: CASWSGQGGGELFF
DNA: TGTGCCAGCTGGTCGGGCCAAGGGGGCGGGGAGCTGTTTTTT
J: TRBJ2-2
D: NA
size: NA
V: TRBV6-1

CDR3: CASSLVQGRDGYTF
DNA: TGCGCCAGCAGCTTGGTTCAGGGGCGGGATGGCTACACCTTC
J: TRBJ1-2
D: NA
size: NA
V: TRBV5-1

CDR3: CASSQGQNPGNTIYF
DNA: TGTGCCAGCAGCCAAGGACAGAACCCTGGAAACACCATATATTTT
J: TRBJ1-3
D: NA
size: once
V: TRBV14

CDR3: CASSKVRTRYSNQPQHF
DNA: TGTGCCAGTAGTAAGGTGCGGACACGTTATAGCAATCAGCCCCAGCATTTT
J: TRBJ1-5
D: NA
size: NA
V: TRBV19

CDR3: CASSLRTVQETQYF
DNA: TGTGCCAGCAGCCTAAGGACAGTTCAAGAGACCCAGTACTTC
J: TRBJ2-5
D: NA
size: NA
V: TRBV7-8

CDR3: CASSELASDMAYNEQFF
DNA: TGTGCCAGCAGTGAACTAGCATCTGACATGGCCTACAATGAGCAGTTCTTC
J: TRBJ2-1
D: NA
size: NA
V: TRBV25-1

CDR3: CASTPGTGHGYTF
DNA: TGTGCCAGCACCCCCGGGACAGGGCACGGCTACACCTTC
J: TRBJ1-2
D: TRBD1
size: NA
V: TRBV28

CDR3: CASTHDSGSYEQYF
DNA: TGCGCCAGCACCCATGACTCCGGCTCTTACGAGCAGTACTTC
J: TRBJ2-7
D: NA
size: once
V: TRBV5-1

CDR3: CASRPGAYNEQFF
DNA: TGTGCCAGTCGCCCGGGAGCCTACAATGAGCAGTTCTTC
J: TRBJ2-1
D: NA
size: NA
V: TRBV14

CDR3: CASSLRIDNGYTF
DNA: TGTGCCAGCAGCCTGAGGATTGATAATGGCTACACCTTC
J: TRBJ1-2
D: NA
size: NA
V: TRBV11-2

CDR3: CASSQGTRNEQFF
DNA: TGTGCCAGCAGCCAAGGGACACGCAATGAGCAGTTCTTC
J: TRBJ2-1
D: NA
size: NA
V: TRBV11-3

CDR3: CASSLGGGGNEQFF
DNA: TGTGCCAGCAGCTTAGGCGGGGGGGGCAATGAGCAGTTCTTC
J: TRBJ2-1
D: TRBD2
size: NA
V: TRBV7-2

CDR3: CASSGDNYGYTF
DNA: TGTGCCAGCAGCGGGGACAATTATGGCTACACCTTC
J: TRBJ1-2
D: NA
size: NA
V: TRBV5-4

CDR3: CASRPRQERFIYEQYF
DNA: TGTGCCAGCAGACCACGACAGGAACGTTTTATCTACGAGCAGTACTTC
J: TRBJ2-7
D: NA
size: NA
V: TRBV6-8

CDR3: CASREHRTGVMAEAFF
DNA: TGTGCCAGCCGGGAACACAGGACGGGGGTTATGGCTGAAGCTTTCTTT
J: TRBJ1-1
D: NA
size: NA
V: TRBV7-9

CDR3: CAAGMNRGEQYF
DNA: TGTGCCGCGGGGATGAACCGAGGCGAGCAGTACTTC
J: TRBJ2-7
D: NA
size: few
V: TRBV27

CDR3: CASSVRQGGNIQYF
DNA: TGTGCCAGCAGTGTGCGACAGGGTGGGAACATTCAGTACTTC
J: TRBJ2-4
D: TRBD1
size: few
V: TRBV2

CDR3: CASSLAPGQGLPTNSPLHF
DNA: TGTGCCAGCAGCTTAGCCCCGGGACAGGGGCTTCCGACGAATTCACCCCTCCACTTT
J: TRBJ1-6
D: TRBD1
size: NA
V: TRBV11-2

CDR3: CASSLRTVSYEQYF
DNA: TGTGCCAGCAGCTTGAGGACAGTCTCCTACGAGCAGTACTTC
J: TRBJ2-7
D: NA
size: NA
V: TRBV5-4

CDR3: CASSPRGYRATYEQYF
DNA: TGTGCCAGCAGTCCCAGGGGCTACCGAGCCACCTACGAGCAGTACTTC
J: TRBJ2-7
D: NA
size: NA
V: TRBV28

CDR3: CASSSRYPGTSGDYEQYF
DNA: TGTGCCAGCAGTTCCCGCTACCCCGGGACTAGCGGCGACTACGAGCAGTACTTC
J: TRBJ2-7
D: TRBD2
size: NA
V: TRBV7-2

CDR3: CASSLTLGEDSSYNEQFF
DNA: TGTGCCAGCAGCTTAACTCTTGGAGAGGACTCCTCCTACAATGAGCAGTTCTTC
J: TRBJ2-1
D: NA
size: NA
V: TRBV7-3

CDR3: CASRPTSSGANVLTF
DNA: TGTGCCAGTCGCCCCACCAGCTCTGGGGCCAACGTCCTGACTTTC
J: TRBJ2-6
D: NA
size: NA
V: TRBV19

CDR3: CASRRTGSTEAFF
DNA: TGTGCCAGCAGGCGGACAGGCTCCACTGAAGCTTTCTTT
J: TRBJ1-1
D: TRBD1
size: NA
V: TRBV28

CDR3: CASRSSSAPYEQYF
DNA: TGTGCCAGCAGAAGCTCCTCCGCCCCCTACGAGCAGTACTTC
J: TRBJ2-7
D: NA
size: NA
V: TRBV6-5

CDR3: CAWSKTGGAYNEQFF
DNA: TGTGCCTGGAGCAAAACAGGGGGCGCCTACAATGAGCAGTTCTTC
J: TRBJ2-1
D: TRBD1
size: NA
V: TRBV30

CDR3: CASSWRLDGGTEAFF
DNA: TGTGCCAGCAGCTGGCGGCTGGACGGAGGCACTGAAGCTTTCTTT
J: TRBJ1-1
D: NA
size: few
V: TRBV5-8

CDR3: CASSGGAYNIAKNIQYF
DNA: TGTGCCAGCAGTGGGGGGGCCTATAATATAGCCAAAAACATTCAGTACTTC
J: TRBJ2-4
D: NA
size: NA
V: TRBV28

CDR3: CASRPTKRYGYTF
DNA: TGTGCCAGCAGGCCAACTAAACGCTATGGCTACACCTTC
J: TRBJ1-2
D: NA
size: NA
V: TRBV6-5

CDR3: CASSLERRAYEQYF
DNA: TGTGCCAGCAGCTTAGAGCGCAGGGCCTACGAGCAGTACTTC
J: TRBJ2-7
D: NA
size: few
V: TRBV7-8

CDR3: CASGCSIRGETQYF
DNA: TGCGCCAGCGGATGTAGCATCCGGGGGGAGACCCAGTACTTC
J: TRBJ2-5
D: NA
size: NA
V: TRBV10-1

CDR3: CASSRASSTDNYGYTF
DNA: TGTGCCAGCAGCCGAGCGTCGTCGACAGACAACTATGGCTACACCTTC
J: TRBJ1-2
D: NA
size: NA
V: TRBV7-9

CDR3: CASSEEGLPNFWLFF
DNA: TGTGCCAGCAGTGAAGAGGGACTCCCTAATTTTTGGCTGTTTTTT
J: TRBJ1-4
D: NA
size: NA
V: TRBV2

CDR3: CASSPQGTDQETQYF
DNA: TGTGCCAGCTCACCACAGGGGACAGACCAAGAGACCCAGTACTTC
J: TRBJ2-5
D: TRBD1
size: NA
V: TRBV18

CDR3: CSSSSGLSYEQYF
DNA: TGTTCCAGCAGTTCGGGACTATCCTACGAGCAGTACTTC
J: TRBJ2-7
D: TRBD2
size: NA
V: TRBV7-9

CDR3: CASSLVGGAATRGGTQYF
DNA: TGTGCCAGCAGCTTGGTGGGGGGCGCGGCAACCCGGGGGGGTACGCAGTATTTT
J: TRBJ2-3
D: TRBD2
size: NA
V: TRBV5-6

CDR3: CASSPQGYGDYGYTF
DNA: TGCGCCAGCAGCCCACAGGGGTACGGGGACTATGGCTACACCTTC
J: TRBJ1-2
D: TRBD1
size: NA
V: TRBV5-1

CDR3: CSVLDRNSYEQYF
DNA: TGCAGCGTTCTAGACAGGAATTCCTACGAGCAGTACTTC
J: TRBJ2-7
D: NA
size: NA
V: TRBV29-1

CDR3: CASSLSAGGNQPQHF
DNA: TGTGCCAGCAGTTTATCCGCAGGGGGGAATCAGCCCCAGCATTTT
J: TRBJ1-5
D: TRBD1
size: NA
V: TRBV28

CDR3: CASSLAGGEGNQPQHF
DNA: TGTGCCAGCAGCTTAGCCGGCGGGGAGGGCAATCAGCCCCAGCATTTT
J: TRBJ1-5
D: NA
size: NA
V: TRBV7-9

CDR3: CASSQQTGLGYEQYF
DNA: TGCGCCAGCAGCCAGCAGACAGGCCTCGGATACGAGCAGTACTTC
J: TRBJ2-7
D: NA
size: NA
V: TRBV4-1

CDR3: CASGKKDRGYGYTF
DNA: TGTGCCAGCGGAAAAAAGGACAGGGGCTATGGCTACACCTTC
J: TRBJ1-2
D: TRBD1
size: NA
V: TRBV5-6